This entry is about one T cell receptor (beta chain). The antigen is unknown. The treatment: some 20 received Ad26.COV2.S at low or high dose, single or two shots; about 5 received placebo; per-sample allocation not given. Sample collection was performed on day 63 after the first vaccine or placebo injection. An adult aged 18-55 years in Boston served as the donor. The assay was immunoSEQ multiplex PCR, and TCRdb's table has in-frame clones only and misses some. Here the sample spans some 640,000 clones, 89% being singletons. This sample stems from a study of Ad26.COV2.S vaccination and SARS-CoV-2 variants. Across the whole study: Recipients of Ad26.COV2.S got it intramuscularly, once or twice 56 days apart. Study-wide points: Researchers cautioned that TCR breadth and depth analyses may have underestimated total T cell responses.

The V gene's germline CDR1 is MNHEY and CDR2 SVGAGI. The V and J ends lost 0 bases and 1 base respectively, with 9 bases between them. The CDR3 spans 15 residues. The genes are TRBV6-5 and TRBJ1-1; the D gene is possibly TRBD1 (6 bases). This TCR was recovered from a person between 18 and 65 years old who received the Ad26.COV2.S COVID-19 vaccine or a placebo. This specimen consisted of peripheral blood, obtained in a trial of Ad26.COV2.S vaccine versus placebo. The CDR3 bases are TGTGCCAGCAGTTACTCCCCGACAGGGAACACTGAAGCTTTCTTT. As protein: CASSYSPTGNTEAFF.